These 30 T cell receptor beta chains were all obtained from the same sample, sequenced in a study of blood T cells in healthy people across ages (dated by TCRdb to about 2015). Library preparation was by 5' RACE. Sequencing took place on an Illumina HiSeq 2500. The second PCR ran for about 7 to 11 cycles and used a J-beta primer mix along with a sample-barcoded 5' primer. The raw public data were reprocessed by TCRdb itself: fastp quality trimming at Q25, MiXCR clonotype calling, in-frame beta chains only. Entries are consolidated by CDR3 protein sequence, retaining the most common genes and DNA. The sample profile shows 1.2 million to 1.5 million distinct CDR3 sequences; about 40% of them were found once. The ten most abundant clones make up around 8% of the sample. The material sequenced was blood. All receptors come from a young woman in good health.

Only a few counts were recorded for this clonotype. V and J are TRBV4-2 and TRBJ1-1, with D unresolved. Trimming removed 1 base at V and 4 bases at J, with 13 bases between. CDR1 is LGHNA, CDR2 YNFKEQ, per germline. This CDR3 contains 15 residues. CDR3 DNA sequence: TGTGCCAGCAGCCAAGCCGTCGTGCGGACCACTGAAGCTTTCTTT. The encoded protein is CASSQAVVRTTEAFF.

For the CDR3, the DNA is TGCAGTGCTAGAGAGGTGGGGCGGGGGTATGCAGATACGCAGTATTTT. Protein: CSAREVGRGYADTQYF. This chain uses TRBV20-1 with TRBJ2-3; the match to TRBD2 covers 7 bases. The CDR3 loop spans 16 amino acids. V lost 0 bases, J lost 4 bases, and 10 bases stayed unmatched. Germline CDR1 and CDR2: DFQATT and SNEGSKA (reference sequence).

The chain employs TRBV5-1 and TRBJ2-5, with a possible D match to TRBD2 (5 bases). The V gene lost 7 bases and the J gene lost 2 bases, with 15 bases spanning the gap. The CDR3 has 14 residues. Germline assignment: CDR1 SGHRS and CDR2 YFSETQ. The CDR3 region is CASGPDGRQETQYF. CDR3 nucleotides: TGCGCCAGCGGCCCGGATGGGAGACAAGAGACCCAGTACTTC.

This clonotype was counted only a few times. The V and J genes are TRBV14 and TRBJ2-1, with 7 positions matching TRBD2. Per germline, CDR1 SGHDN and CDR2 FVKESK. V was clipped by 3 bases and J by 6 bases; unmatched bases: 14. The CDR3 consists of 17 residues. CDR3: CASSQVDPTSILNEQFF. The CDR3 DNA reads TGTGCCAGCAGCCAGGTTGACCCGACTAGCATACTCAATGAGCAGTTCTTC. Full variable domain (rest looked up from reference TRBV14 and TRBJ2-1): EAGVTQFPSHSVIEKGQTVTLRCDPISGHDNLYWYRRVMGKEIKFLLHFVKESKQDESGMPNNRFLAERTGGTYSTLKVQPAELEDSGVYFCASSQVDPTSILNEQFFGPGTRLTVL.

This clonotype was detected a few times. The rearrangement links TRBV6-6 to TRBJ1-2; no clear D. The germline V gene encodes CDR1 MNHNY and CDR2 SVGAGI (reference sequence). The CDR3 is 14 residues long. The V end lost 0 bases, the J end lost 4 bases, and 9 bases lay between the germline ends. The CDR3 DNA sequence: TGTGCCAGCAGTTACTCGTGGCAGACCTATGGCTACACCTTC. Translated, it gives CASSYSWQTYGYTF.

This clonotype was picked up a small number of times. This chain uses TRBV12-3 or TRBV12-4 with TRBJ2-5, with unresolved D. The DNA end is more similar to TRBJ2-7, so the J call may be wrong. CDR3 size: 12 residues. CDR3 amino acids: CASSPTATEQYF. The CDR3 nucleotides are TGTGCCAGCAGTCCAACTGCCACCGAGCAGTACTTC.

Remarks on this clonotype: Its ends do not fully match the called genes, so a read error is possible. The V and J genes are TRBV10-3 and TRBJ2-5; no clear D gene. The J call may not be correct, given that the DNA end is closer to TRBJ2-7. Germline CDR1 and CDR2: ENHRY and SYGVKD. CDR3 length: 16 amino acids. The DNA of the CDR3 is TGTACCATCAGTGATCCGATTGAGAGGCCAGTCTACGAGCAGTACTTC. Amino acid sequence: CTISDPIERPVYEQYF.

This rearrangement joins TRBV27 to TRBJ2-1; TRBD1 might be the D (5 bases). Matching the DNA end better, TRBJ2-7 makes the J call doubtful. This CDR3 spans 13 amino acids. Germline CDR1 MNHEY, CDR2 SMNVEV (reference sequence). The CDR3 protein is CASGSPWGNEQYF. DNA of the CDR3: TGTGCCAGCGGTTCCCCCTGGGGCAATGAGCAGTACTTC.

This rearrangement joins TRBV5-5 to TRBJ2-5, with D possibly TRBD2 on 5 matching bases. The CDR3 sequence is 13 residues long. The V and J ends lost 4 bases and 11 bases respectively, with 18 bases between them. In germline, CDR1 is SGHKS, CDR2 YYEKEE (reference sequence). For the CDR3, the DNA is TGTGCCAGCAGCCATTACGGGGTACGAGAGCAGTACTTC. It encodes CASSHYGVREQYF.

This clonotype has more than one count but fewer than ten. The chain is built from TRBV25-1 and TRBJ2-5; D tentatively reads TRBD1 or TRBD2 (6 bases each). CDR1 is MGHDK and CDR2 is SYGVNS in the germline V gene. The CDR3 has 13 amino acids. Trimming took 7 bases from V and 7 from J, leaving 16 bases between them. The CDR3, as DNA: TGTGCCAGCACCGGGGGCCCAGGAACGACCCAGTACTTC. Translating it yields CASTGGPGTTQYF.

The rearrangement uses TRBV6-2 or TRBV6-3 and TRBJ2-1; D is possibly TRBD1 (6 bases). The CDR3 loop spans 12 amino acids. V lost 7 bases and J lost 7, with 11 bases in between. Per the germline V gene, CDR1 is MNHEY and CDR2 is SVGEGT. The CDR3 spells CASNRQDNEQFF. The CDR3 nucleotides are TGTGCCAGCAATAGACAGGATAATGAGCAGTTCTTC.

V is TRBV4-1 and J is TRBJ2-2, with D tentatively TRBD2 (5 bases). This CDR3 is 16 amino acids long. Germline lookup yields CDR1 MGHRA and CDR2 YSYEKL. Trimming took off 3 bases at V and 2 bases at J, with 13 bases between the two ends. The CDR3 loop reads CASSHQTIGNTGELFF. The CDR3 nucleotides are TGCGCCAGCAGCCATCAGACTATCGGAAACACCGGGGAGCTGTTTTTT.

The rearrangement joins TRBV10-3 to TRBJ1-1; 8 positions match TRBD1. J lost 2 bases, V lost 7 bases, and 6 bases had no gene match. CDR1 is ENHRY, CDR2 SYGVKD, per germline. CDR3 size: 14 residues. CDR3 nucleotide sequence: TGTGCCATCATTTCAGGGGGCGTAAACACTGAAGCTTTCTTT. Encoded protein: CAIISGGVNTEAFF.

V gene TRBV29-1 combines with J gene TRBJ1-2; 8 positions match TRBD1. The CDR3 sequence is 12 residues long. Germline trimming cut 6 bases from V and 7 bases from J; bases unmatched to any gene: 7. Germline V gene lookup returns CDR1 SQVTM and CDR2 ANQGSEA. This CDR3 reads CSVDAGGGGYTF. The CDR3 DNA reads TGCAGCGTGGACGCAGGGGGCGGTGGCTACACCTTC.

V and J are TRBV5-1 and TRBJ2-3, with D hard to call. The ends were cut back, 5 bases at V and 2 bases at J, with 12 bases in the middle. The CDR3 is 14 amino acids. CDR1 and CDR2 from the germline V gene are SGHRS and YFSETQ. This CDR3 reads CASRAARNTDTQYF. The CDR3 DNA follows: TGCGCCAGCAGGGCAGCCCGTAACACAGATACGCAGTATTTT. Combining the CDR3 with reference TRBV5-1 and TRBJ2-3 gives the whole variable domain KAGVTQTPRYLIKTRGQQVTLSCSPISGHRSVSWYQQTPGQGLQFLFEYFSETQRNKGNFPGRFSGRQFSNSRSEMNVSTLELGDSALYLCASRAARNTDTQYFGPGTRLTVL.

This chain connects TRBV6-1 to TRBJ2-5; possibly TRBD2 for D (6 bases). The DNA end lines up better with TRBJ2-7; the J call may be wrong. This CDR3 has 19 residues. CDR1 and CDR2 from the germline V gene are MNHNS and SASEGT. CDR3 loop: CASSQGLGGLTPFWYEQYF. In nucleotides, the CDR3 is TGTGCCAGCAGTCAAGGTCTGGGGGGACTTACCCCTTTTTGGTACGAGCAGTACTTC.

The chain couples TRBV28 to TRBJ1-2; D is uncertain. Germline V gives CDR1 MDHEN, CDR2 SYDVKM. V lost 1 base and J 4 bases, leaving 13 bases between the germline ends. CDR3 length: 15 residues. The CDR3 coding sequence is TGTGCCAGCAGTTTATTCGGCAGTCCCAGCTATGGCTACACCTTC. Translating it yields CASSLFGSPSYGYTF.

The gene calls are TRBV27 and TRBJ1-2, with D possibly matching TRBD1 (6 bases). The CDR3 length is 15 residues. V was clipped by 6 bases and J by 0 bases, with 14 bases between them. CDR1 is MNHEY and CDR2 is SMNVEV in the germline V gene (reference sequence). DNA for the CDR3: TGTGCCAGCAGCGATCAGGGGAGGGCTAACTATGGCTACACCTTC. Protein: CASSDQGRANYGYTF.

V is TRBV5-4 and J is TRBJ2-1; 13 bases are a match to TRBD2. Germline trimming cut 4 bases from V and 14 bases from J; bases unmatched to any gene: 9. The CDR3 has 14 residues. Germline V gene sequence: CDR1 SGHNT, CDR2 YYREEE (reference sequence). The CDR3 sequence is CASSPGLAGVEEFF. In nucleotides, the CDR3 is TGTGCCAGCAGCCCAGGACTAGCGGGGGTCGAGGAGTTCTTC.

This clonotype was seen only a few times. CDR3 loop: CSARELAGPSDYNEQFF. For the CDR3, the DNA is TGCAGTGCTAGAGAACTAGCGGGCCCCTCTGATTACAATGAGCAGTTCTTC. The chain joins TRBV20-1 to TRBJ2-1, with 9 bases that match TRBD2. V trimming: 0 bases; J trimming: 4 bases; junction bases outside the gene matches: 10. The CDR3 spans 17 residues. Germline V CDR1 and CDR2: DFQATT, SNEGSKA (reference sequence).

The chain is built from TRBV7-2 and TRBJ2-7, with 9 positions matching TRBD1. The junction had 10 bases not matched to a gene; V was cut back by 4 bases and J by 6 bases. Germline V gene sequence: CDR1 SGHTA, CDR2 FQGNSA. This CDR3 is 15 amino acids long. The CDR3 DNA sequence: TGTGCCAGCAGCTCCGGACAGGGGTCTCCCCGCGAGCAGTACTTC. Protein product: CASSSGQGSPREQYF.

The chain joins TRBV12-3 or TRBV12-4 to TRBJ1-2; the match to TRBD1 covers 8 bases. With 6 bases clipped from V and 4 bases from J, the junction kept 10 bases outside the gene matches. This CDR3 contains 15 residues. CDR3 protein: CASSLDRGRLYGYTF. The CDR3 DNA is TGTGCCAGCAGCCTAGACAGGGGCCGTCTCTATGGCTACACCTTC.

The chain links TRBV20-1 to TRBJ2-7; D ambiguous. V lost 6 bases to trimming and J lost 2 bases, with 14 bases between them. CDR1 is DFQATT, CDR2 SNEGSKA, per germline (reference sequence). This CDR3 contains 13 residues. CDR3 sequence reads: CSAAQPGPYEQYF. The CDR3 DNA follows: TGCAGTGCCGCCCAACCTGGCCCCTACGAGCAGTACTTC.

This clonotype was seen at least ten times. The CDR3 coding sequence is TGTGCCAGCAGTCTAACGGGGTTAGGCAATGAGCAGTTCTTC. It specifies CASSLTGLGNEQFF. This rearrangement joins TRBV6-6 to TRBJ2-1; a weak D match, TRBD2 (5 bases). CDR3 length: 14 amino acids. V gave up 5 bases and J gave up 6 bases, with 14 bases separating them. From germline, CDR1 is MNHNY and CDR2 SVGAGI (reference sequence).

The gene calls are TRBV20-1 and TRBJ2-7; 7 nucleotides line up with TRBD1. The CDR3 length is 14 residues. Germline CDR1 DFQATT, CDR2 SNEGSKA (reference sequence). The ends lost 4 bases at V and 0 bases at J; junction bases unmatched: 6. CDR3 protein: CSATPDRSSYEQYF. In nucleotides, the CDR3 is TGCAGTGCTACCCCGGACAGGAGCTCCTACGAGCAGTACTTC.

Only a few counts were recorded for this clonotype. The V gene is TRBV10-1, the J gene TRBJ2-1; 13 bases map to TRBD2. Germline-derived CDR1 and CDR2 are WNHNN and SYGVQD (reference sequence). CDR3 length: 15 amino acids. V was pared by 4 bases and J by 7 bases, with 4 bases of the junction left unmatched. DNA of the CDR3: TGCGCCAGCAGTGTACTAGCGGGAGGGAAGAATGAGCAGTTCTTC. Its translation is CASSVLAGGKNEQFF.

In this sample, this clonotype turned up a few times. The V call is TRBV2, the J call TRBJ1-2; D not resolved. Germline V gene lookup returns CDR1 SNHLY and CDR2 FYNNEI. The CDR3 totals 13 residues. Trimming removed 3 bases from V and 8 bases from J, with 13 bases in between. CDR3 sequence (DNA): TGTGCCAGCAGTGATGCAGGTGCTCGGGGCTACACCTTC. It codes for CASSDAGARGYTF.

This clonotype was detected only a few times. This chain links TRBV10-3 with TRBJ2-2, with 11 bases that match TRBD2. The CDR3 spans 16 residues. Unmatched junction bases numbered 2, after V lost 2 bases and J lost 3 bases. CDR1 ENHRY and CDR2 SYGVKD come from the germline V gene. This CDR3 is CAISETSGRDTGELFF. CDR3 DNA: TGTGCCATCAGTGAGACTAGCGGGAGAGACACCGGGGAGCTGTTTTTT.

The CDR3 bases are TGTGCCAGCAGCAGGGGCTTACGGAAGGCTAGCACAGATACGCAGTATTTT. Translated, it gives CASSRGLRKASTDTQYF. The chain employs TRBV21-1 and TRBJ2-3; the D call in the table, TRBD1, was not verified against the DNA. TRBV21-1 is deemed a pseudogene. The CDR3 totals 17 residues.

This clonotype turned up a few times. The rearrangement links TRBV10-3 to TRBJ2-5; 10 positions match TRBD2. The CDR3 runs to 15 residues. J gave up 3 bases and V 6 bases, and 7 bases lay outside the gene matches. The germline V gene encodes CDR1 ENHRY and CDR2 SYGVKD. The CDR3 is CAISAGTSVEETQYF. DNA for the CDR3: TGTGCCATCAGCGCTGGGACTAGCGTGGAAGAGACCCAGTACTTC.